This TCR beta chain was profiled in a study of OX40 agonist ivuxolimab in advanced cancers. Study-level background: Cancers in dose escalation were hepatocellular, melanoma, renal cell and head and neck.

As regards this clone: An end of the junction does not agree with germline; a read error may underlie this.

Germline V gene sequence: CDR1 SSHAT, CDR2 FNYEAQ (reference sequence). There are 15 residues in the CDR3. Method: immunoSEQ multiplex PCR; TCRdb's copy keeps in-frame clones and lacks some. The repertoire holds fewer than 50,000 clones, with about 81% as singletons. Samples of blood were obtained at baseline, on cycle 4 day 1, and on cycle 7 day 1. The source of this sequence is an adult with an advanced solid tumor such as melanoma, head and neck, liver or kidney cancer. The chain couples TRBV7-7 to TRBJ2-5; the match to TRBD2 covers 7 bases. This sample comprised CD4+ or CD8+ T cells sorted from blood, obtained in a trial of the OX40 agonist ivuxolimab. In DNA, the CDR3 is TGTGCTAGCAGCTTAGTCGCGGGAGTGAGAGAGACCCAGTACTTC. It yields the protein CASSLVAGVRETQYF.